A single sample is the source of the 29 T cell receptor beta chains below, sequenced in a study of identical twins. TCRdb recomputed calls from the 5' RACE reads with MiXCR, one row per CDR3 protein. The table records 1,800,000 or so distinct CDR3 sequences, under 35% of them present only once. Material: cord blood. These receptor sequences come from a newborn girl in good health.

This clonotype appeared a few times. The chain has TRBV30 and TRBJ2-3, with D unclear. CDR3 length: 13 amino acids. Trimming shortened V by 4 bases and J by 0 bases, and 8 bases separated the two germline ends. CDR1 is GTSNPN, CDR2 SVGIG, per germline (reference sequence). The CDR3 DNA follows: TGTGCCTGGACGATGGCTAGCACAGATACGCAGTATTTT. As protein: CAWTMASTDTQYF.

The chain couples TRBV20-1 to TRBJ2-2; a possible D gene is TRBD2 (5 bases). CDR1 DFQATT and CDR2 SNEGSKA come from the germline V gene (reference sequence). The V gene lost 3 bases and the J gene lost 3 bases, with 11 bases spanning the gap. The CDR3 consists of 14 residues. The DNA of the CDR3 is TGCAGTGCTAGGAGCGGTTCCGACACCGGGGAGCTGTTTTTT. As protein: CSARSGSDTGELFF.

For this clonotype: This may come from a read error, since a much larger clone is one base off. The DNA for the CDR3 is TGCAGCGTTAACCAGGGAAGCGATCAGCCCCAGCATTTT. It is translated as CSVNQGSDQPQHF. The V gene is TRBV29-1, the J gene TRBJ1-5; TRBD1 might be the D (5 bases). The CDR3 sequence is 13 residues long. The V gene lost 5 bases and the J gene lost 5 bases, with 13 bases spanning the gap. Germline CDR1 and CDR2: SQVTM and ANQGSEA.

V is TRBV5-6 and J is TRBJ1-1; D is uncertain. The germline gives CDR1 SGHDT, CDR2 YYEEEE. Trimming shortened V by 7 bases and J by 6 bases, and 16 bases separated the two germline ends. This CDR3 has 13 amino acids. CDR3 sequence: CASGTTPVPEAFF. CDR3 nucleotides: TGTGCCAGCGGCACAACCCCGGTCCCTGAAGCTTTCTTT.

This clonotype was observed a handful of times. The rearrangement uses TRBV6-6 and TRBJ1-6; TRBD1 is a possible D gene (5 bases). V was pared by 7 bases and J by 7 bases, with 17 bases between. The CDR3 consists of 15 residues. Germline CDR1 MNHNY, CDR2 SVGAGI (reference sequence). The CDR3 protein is CASMRGGLWNSPLHF. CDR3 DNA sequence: TGTGCCAGCATGCGGGGGGGGTTATGGAATTCACCCCTCCACTTT.

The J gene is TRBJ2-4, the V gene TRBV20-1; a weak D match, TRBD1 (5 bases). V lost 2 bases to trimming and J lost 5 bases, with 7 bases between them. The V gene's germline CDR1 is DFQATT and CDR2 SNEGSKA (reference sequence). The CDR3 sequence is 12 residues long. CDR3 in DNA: TGCAGTGCTAGACCACAGGAAAACATTCAGTACTTC. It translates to CSARPQENIQYF.

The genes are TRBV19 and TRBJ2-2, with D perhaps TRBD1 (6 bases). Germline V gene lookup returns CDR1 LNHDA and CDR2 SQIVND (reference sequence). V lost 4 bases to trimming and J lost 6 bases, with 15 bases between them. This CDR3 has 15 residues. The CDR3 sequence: CASSSKNRVAGELFF. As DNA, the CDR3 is TGTGCCAGTAGTAGTAAGAACAGGGTAGCCGGGGAGCTGTTTTTT.

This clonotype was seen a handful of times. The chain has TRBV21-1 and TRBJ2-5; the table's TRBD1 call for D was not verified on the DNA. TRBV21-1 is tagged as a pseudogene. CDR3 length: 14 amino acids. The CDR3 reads CARDPQGAGETQYF. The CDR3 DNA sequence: TGTGCCAGGGACCCACAGGGGGCGGGCGAGACCCAGTACTTC.

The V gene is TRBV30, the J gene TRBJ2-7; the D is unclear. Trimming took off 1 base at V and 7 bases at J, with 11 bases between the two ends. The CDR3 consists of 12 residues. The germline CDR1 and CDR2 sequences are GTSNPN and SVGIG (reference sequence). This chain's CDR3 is CAWSDQRREQYF. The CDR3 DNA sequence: TGTGCCTGGAGTGACCAGCGACGGGAGCAGTACTTC.

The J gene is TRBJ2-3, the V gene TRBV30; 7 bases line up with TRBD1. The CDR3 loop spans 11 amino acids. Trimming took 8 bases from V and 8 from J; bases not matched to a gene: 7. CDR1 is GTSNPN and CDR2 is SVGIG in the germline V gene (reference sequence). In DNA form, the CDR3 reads TGTGCCCCGGAGGCAGGGGGTACGCAGTATTTT. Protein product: CAPEAGGTQYF.

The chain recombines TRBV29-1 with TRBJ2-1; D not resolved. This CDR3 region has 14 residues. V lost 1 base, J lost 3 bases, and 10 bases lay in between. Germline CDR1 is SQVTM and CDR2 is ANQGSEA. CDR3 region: CSVEARQLYNEQFF. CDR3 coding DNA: TGCAGCGTTGAAGCCCGACAACTCTACAATGAGCAGTTCTTC.

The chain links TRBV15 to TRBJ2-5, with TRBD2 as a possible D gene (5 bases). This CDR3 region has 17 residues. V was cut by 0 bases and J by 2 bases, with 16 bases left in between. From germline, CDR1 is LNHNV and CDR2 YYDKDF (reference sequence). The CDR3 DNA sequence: TGTGCCACCAGCAGAGATCGGGGAACAAAATCTCAAGAGACCCAGTACTTC. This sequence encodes CATSRDRGTKSQETQYF.

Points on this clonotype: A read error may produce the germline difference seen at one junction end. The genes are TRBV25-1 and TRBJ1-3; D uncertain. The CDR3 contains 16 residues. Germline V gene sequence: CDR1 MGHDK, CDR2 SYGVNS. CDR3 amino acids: CAGSEPQAFSGNTIYF. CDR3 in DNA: TGTGCCGGCAGTGAACCGCAGGCCTTCTCTGGAAACACCATATATTTT.

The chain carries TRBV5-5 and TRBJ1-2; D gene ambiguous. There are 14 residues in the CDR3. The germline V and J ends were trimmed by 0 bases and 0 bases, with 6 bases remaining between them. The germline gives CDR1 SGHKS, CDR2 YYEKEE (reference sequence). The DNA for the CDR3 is TGTGCCAGCAGCTTGGAGGCGACTAACTATGGCTACACCTTC. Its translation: CASSLEATNYGYTF.

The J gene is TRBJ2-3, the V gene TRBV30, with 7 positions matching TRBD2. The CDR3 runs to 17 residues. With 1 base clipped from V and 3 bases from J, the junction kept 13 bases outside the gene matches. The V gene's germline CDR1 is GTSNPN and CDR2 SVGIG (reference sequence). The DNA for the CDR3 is TGTGCCTGGAGTGCCCCCACCCGGGGACTAAGGACAGATACGCAGTATTTT. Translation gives CAWSAPTRGLRTDTQYF.

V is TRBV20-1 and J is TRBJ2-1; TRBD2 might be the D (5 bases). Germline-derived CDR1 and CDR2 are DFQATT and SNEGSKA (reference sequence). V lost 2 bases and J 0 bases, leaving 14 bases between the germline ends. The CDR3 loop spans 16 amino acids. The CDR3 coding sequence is TGCAGTGCTAGAAGCCCCAGCGGTTTCTCCTACAATGAGCAGTTCTTC. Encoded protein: CSARSPSGFSYNEQFF.

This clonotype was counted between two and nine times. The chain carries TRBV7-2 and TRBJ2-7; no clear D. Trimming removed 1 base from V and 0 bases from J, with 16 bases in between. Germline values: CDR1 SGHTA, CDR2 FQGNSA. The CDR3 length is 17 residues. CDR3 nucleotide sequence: TGTGCCAGCAGCTTAGTTGGGTCGGGTCACAGCTCCTACGAGCAGTACTTC. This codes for CASSLVGSGHSSYEQYF.

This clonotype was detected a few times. The CDR3 spells CASSRRLEKETQYF. CDR3 nucleotides: TGTGCCAGTAGTCGGCGCCTGGAGAAAGAGACCCAGTACTTC. The chain employs TRBV19 and TRBJ2-5; D unresolved. Germline CDR1 and CDR2: LNHDA and SQIVND (reference sequence). The CDR3 loop spans 14 amino acids. Trimming removed 5 bases at V and 3 bases at J, with 13 bases between.

CDR3 amino acids: CASRDRGGQPQHF. The CDR3 coding sequence is TGTGCCAGCCGCGACAGGGGAGGCCAGCCCCAGCATTTT. This chain connects TRBV6-6 to TRBJ1-5, with TRBD1 matching 8 bases. The V gene's germline CDR1 is MNHNY and CDR2 SVGAGI (reference sequence). The CDR3 contains 13 residues. V lost 8 bases to trimming and J lost 7 bases; unmatched junction nucleotides: 7.

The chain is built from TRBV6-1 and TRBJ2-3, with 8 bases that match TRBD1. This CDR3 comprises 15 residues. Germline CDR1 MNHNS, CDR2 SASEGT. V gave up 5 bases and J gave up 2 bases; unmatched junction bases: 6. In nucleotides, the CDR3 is TGTGCCAGCAGTAGCTGGACAGGGAACACAGATACGCAGTATTTT. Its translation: CASSSWTGNTDTQYF.

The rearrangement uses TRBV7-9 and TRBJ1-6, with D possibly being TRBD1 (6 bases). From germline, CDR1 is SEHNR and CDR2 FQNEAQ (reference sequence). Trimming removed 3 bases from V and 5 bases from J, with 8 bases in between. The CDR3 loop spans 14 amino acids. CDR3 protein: CASSFQGNNSPLHF. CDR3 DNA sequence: TGTGCCAGCAGCTTCCAGGGGAATAATTCACCCCTCCACTTT.

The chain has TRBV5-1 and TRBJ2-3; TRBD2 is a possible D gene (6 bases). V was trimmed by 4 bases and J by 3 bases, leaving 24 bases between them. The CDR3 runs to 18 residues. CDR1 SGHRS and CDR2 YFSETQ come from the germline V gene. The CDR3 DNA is TGCGCCAGCAGCGCGTCAGGCGGAGGGTTCTTTAAAACAGATACGCAGTATTTT. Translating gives CASSASGGGFFKTDTQYF.

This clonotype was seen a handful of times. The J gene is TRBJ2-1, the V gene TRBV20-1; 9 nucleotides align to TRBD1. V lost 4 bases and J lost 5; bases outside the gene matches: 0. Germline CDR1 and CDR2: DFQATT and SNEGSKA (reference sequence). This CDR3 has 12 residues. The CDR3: CSANRGHNEQFF. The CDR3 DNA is TGCAGTGCTAACAGGGGGCACAATGAGCAGTTCTTC.

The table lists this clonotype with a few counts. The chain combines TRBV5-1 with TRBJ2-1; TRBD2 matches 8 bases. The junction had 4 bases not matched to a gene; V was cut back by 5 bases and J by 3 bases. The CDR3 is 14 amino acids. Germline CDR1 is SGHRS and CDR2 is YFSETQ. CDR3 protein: CASSRRGDYNEQFF. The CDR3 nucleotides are TGCGCCAGCAGTCGGCGGGGGGACTACAATGAGCAGTTCTTC.

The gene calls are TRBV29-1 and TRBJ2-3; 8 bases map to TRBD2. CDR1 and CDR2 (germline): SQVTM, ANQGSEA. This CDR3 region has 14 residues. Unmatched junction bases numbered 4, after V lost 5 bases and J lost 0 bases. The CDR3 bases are TGCAGCGTTTTAGCGGGGTCTAGCACAGATACGCAGTATTTT. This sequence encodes CSVLAGSSTDTQYF.

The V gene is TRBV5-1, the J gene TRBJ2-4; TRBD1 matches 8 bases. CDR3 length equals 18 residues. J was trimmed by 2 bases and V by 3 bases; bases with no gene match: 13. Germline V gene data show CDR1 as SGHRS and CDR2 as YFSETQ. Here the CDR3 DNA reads TGCGCCAGCAGCTCTTACCCGCGACAGGGGAAGACCAAAAACATTCAGTACTTC. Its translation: CASSSYPRQGKTKNIQYF. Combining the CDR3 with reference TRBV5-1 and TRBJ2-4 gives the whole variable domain KAGVTQTPRYLIKTRGQQVTLSCSPISGHRSVSWYQQTPGQGLQFLFEYFSETQRNKGNFPGRFSGRQFSNSRSEMNVSTLELGDSALYLCASSSYPRQGKTKNIQYFGAGTRLSVL.

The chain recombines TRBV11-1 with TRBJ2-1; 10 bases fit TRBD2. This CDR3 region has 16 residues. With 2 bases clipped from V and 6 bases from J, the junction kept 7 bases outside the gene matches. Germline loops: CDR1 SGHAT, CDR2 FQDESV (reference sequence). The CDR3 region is CASSLLTSGVTNEQFF. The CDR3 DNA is TGTGCCAGCAGCTTATTAACTAGCGGGGTGACCAATGAGCAGTTCTTC. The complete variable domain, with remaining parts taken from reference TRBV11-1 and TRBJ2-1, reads EAEVAQSPRYKITEKSQAVAFWCDPISGHATLYWYRQILGQGPELLVQFQDESVVDDSQLPKDRFSAERLKGVDSTLKIQPAELGDSAMYLCASSLLTSGVTNEQFFGPGTRLTVL.

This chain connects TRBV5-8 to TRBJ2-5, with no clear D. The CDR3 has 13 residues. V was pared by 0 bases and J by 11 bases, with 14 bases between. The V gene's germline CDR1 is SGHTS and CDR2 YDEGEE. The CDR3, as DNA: TGTGCCAGCAGCTTGGCCAATAAAGAAAAGCAGTACTTC. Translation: CASSLANKEKQYF.

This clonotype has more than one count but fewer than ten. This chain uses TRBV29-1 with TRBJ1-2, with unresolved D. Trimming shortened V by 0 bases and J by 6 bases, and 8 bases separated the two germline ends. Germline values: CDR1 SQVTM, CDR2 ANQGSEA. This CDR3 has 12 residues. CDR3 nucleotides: TGCAGCGTTGAAGATCTTCGGGATGGCTACACCTTC. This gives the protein CSVEDLRDGYTF.